One and the same sample provided the 6 T cell receptor beta chains below, sequenced in a study of shared clonotypes between healthy human individuals. Generated by immunoSEQ multiplex PCR, the TCRdb table keeps only in-frame clones and is missing some. The sample carries roughly 2.6 million clones, roughly nine tenths recorded once. The sequenced sample consisted of naive CD4+ T cells sorted from blood. Subset of the sample: CD45RA+ positively selected. Receptors were obtained from a man aged 18 to 29 in good health.

The V gene is TRBV30, the J gene TRBJ2-7; TRBD1 aligns across 9 bases. Germline values: CDR1 GTSNPN, CDR2 SVGIG (reference sequence). This CDR3 has 12 residues. The CDR3: CASGTGFHEQYF. The DNA of the CDR3 is TGTGCGAGTGGGACAGGGTTCCACGAGCAGTACTTC.

This chain uses TRBV19 with TRBJ1-5, with D unclear. Looked up from germline, CDR1 is LNHDA and CDR2 is SQIVND (reference sequence). Trimming shortened V by 5 bases and J by 5 bases, and 7 bases separated the two germline ends. This CDR3 comprises 12 residues. CDR3 region: CASSGRYQPQHF. Written as DNA, the CDR3 is TGTGCCAGTAGTGGCCGTTATCAGCCCCAGCATTTT. The variable domain in full, completed from reference TRBV19 and TRBJ1-5, reads DGGITQSPKYLFRKEGQNVTLSCEQNLNHDAMYWYRQDPGQGLRLIYYSQIVNDFQKGDIAEGYSVSREKKESFPLTVTSAQKNPTAFYLCASSGRYQPQHFGDGTRLSIL.

This chain's CDR3 is CASSPHPGTGRYEQYF. The CDR3 DNA reads TGTGCCAGCAGTCCCCACCCGGGGACAGGGAGATACGAGCAGTACTTC. The chain links TRBV27 to TRBJ2-7; 9 bases agree with TRBD1. CDR1 and CDR2 (germline): MNHEY, SMNVEV (reference sequence). The ends lost 5 bases at V and 4 bases at J; junction bases unmatched: 12. CDR3 length equals 16 residues.

V usage is TRBV5-6 and J usage is TRBJ2-7; maybe TRBD1 (6 bases). From germline, CDR1 is SGHDT and CDR2 YYEEEE. V lost 0 bases and J 2 bases, leaving 15 bases between the germline ends. The length of the CDR3 is 16 residues. The CDR3 sequence: CASSLAYGTPTYEQYF. The CDR3 nucleotides read TGTGCCAGCAGCTTGGCCTATGGGACACCTACCTACGAGCAGTACTTC.

The rearrangement links TRBV5-6 to TRBJ2-7; D might be TRBD2 (5 bases). The CDR3 is 15 amino acids. In germline, CDR1 is SGHDT, CDR2 YYEEEE. Trimming pared 4 bases from V and 2 bases from J, leaving 16 bases between. CDR3 region: CASSPVEGLTYEQYF. The CDR3 DNA reads TGTGCCAGCAGCCCTGTAGAGGGTTTAACCTACGAGCAGTACTTC.

This chain joins TRBV6-1 and TRBJ2-5, with D unclear. The CDR3 is 14 amino acids. Trimming removed 2 bases at V and 5 bases at J, with 12 bases between. Looked up from germline, CDR1 is MNHNS and CDR2 is SASEGT. In DNA form, the CDR3 reads TGTGCCAGCAGTGAACAGACGGGTATTGAGACCCAGTACTTC. Protein product: CASSEQTGIETQYF.